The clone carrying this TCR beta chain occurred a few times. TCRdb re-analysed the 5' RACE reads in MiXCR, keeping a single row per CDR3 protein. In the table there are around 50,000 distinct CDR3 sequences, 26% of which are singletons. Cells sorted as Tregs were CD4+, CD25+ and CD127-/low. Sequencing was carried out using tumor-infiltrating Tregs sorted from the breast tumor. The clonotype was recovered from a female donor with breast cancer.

CDR3 in amino acids: CASSQGAGGHNEQFF. The CDR3 nucleotides are TGCGCCAGCAGCCAAGGCGCAGGGGGACACAATGAGCAGTTCTTC. The chain uses TRBV4-3 and TRBJ2-1, with TRBD1 matching over 7 bases. Germline V gene data show CDR1 as LGHNA and CDR2 as YSLEER. Trimming at V came to 1 base and at J to 5 bases, leaving 5 bases not matched to a gene. CDR3 length: 15 residues.